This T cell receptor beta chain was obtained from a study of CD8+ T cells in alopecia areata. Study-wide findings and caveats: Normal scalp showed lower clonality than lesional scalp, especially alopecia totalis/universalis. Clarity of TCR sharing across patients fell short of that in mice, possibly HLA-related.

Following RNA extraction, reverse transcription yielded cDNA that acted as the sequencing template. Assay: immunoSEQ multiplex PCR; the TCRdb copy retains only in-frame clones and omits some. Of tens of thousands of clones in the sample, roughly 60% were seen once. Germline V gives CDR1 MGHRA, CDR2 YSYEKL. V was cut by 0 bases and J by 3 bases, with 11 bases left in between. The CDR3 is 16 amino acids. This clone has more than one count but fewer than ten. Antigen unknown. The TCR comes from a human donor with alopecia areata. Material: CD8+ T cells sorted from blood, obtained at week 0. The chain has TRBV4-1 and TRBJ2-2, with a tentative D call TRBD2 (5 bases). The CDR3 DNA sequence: TGCGCCAGCAGCCAAGATGGACTCCCCCACACCGGGGAGCTGTTTTTT. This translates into CASSQDGLPHTGELFF.